This T cell receptor beta chain was observed in a study of shared clonotypes between healthy human individuals. On the study more broadly: CD4 naive and CD4 memory each took three plates per donor, while CD8 naive took two and CD8 memory one. Findings and caveats of the study: Although depth was large, rarefaction showed that sequencing of the sorted subsets was incomplete.

Points on this clone: Antigen: not known.

Unmatched junction bases numbered 5, after V lost 4 bases and J lost 7 bases. CDR1 and CDR2 (germline): MNHNY, SVGAGI (reference sequence). The CDR3 covers 14 residues. Assay used: immunoSEQ multiplex PCR; TCRdb lists only in-frame clones, some missing. The data contain millions of clones, around 94% of them singletons. The donor population consisted of healthy HIV-negative adults with no recent acute infections or vaccinations. The sequence came from a man aged 18 to 35 in good health. V and J are TRBV6-6 and TRBJ1-3, with 9 nucleotides matching TRBD1. Sample: naive CD4+ T cells sorted from blood. Specified subset: CD45RA+ positively selected. CDR3 DNA sequence: TGTGCCAGCAGTTGGAGGACAGGGGCCAACACCATATATTTT. Residues: CASSWRTGANTIYF.